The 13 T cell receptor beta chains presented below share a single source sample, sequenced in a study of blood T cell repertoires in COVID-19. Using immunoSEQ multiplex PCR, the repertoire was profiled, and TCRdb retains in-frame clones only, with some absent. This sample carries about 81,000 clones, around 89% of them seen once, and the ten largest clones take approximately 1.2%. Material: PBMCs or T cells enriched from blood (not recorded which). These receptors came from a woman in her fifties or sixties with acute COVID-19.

CDR3 residues: CASSLGGPGIETQYF. The DNA of the CDR3 is TGTGCCAGCAGCTTGGGGGGTCCAGGGATAGAGACCCAGTACTTC. V gene TRBV5-4 combines with J gene TRBJ2-5; weak D call: TRBD1 (5 bases). V dropped 0 bases and J dropped 4 bases, with 13 bases sitting between them. The CDR3 covers 15 residues. CDR1 and CDR2 (germline): SGHNT, YYREEE (reference sequence). Combining the CDR3 with reference TRBV5-4 and TRBJ2-5 gives the whole variable domain ETGVTQSPTHLIKTRGQQVTLRCSSQSGHNTVSWYQQALGQGPQFIFQYYREEENGRGNFPPRFSGLQFPNYSSELNVNALELDDSALYLCASSLGGPGIETQYFGPGTRLLVL.

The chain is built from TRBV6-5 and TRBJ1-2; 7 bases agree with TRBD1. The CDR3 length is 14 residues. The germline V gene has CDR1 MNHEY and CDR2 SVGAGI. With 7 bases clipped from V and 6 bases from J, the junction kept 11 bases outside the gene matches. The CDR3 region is CASKLGQYLHGYTF. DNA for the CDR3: TGTGCCAGCAAGCTGGGACAGTACCTTCATGGCTACACCTTC.

CDR3 sequence (DNA): TGTGCCAGCAGTAACAGTCGGTCTGGGGCCAACGTCCTGACTTTC. Protein product: CASSNSRSGANVLTF. The chain recombines TRBV6-5 with TRBJ2-6; no reliable D call. CDR3 length: 15 residues. Germline V gives CDR1 MNHEY, CDR2 SVGAGI. Trimming stripped 5 bases from V and 1 base from J, with 9 bases between.

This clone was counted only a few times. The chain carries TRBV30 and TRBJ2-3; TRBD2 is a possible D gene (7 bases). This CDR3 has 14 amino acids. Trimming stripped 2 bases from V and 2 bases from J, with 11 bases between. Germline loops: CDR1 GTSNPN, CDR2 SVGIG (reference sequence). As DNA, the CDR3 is TGTGCCTGGAGTCGGGGGGCGAACACAGATACGCAGTATTTT. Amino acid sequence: CAWSRGANTDTQYF.

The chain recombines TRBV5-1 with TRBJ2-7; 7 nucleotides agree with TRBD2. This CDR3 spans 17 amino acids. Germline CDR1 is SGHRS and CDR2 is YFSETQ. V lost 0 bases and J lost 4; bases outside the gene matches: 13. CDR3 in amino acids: CASSLDPAGAGKYEQYF. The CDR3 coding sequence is TGCGCCAGCAGCTTGGATCCGGCGGGAGCTGGGAAATACGAGCAGTACTTC.

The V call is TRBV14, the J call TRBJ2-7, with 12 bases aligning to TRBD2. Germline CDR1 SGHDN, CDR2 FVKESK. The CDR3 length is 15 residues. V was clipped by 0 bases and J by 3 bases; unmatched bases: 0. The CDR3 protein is CASSQETSGSYEQYF. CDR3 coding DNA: TGTGCCAGCAGCCAAGAGACTAGCGGGAGCTACGAGCAGTACTTC.

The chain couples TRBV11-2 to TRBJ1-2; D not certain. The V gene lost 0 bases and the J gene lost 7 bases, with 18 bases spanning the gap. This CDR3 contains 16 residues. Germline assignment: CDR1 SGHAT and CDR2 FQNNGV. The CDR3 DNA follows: TGTGCCAGCAGCTTAGATCCCTTGGGCCAGAGCTCTGGCTACACCTTC. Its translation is CASSLDPLGQSSGYTF. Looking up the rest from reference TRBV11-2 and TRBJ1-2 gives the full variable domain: EAGVAQSPRYKIIEKRQSVAFWCNPISGHATLYWYQQILGQGPKLLIQFQNNGVVDDSQLPKDRFSAERLKGVDSTLKIQPAKLEDSAVYLCASSLDPLGQSSGYTFGSGTRLTVV.

The CDR3 reads CASSLGGGYGYTF. The CDR3 nucleotides read TGTGCCAGCAGCTTAGGCGGGGGCTATGGCTACACCTTC. The chain uses TRBV11-2 and TRBJ1-2; D might be TRBD1 (5 bases). V lost 1 base to trimming and J lost 4 bases, with 7 bases between them. In germline, CDR1 is SGHAT, CDR2 FQNNGV. The CDR3 is made up of 13 amino acids.

CDR3 DNA: TGTGTCAGAAGCTTCCACCGACGGGGCACTGAAGCTTTCTTT. It is translated as CVRSFHRRGTEAFF. The rearrangement joins TRBV7-5 to TRBJ1-1. TRBV7-5 is recorded as a pseudogene. CDR3 length equals 14 residues.

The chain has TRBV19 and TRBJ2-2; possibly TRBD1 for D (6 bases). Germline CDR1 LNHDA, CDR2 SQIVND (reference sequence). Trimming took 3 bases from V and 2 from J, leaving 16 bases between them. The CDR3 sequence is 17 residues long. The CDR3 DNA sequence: TGTGCCAGTAGTATTGGCGGACAGAGCATTAACACCGGGGAGCTGTTTTTT. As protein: CASSIGGQSINTGELFF.

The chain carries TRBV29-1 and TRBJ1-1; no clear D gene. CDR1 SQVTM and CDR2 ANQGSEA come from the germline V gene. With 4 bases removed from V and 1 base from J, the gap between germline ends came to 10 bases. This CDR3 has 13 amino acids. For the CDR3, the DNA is TGCAGCGTTGTTCTGGTTAGGAACACTGAAGCTTTCTTT. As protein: CSVVLVRNTEAFF.

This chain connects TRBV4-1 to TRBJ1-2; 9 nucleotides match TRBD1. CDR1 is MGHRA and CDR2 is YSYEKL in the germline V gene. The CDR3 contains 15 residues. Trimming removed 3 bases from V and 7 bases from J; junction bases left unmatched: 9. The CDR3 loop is CASSQRTGGNGGYTF. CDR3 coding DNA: TGCGCCAGCAGCCAGCGCACAGGGGGCAATGGTGGCTACACCTTC.

The CDR3 spells CASSQRTPGLAGHYEQYF. As DNA, the CDR3 is TGTGCCAGCAGCCAAAGAACCCCGGGACTAGCGGGGCACTACGAGCAGTACTTC. The rearrangement links TRBV3-1 (or the pseudogene TRBV3-2) to TRBJ2-7, with 13 bases lining up with TRBD2. The V segment lost 2 bases and the J segment 3 bases; nucleotides outside the gene matches: 10. The CDR3 is 18 amino acids. CDR1 is LGHDT, CDR2 YNNKEL, per germline (reference sequence).